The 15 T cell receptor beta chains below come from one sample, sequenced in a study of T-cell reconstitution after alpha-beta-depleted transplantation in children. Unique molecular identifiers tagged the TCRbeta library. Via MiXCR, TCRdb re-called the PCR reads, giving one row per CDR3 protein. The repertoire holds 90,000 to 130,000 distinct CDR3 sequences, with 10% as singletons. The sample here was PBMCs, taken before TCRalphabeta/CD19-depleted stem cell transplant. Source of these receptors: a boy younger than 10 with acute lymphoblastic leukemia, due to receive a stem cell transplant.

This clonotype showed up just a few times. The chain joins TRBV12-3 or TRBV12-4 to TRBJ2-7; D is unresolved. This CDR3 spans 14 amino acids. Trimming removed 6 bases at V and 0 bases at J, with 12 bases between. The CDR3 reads CASRTSSPSYEQYF. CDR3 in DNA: TGTGCCAGCAGGACTTCCTCACCCTCCTACGAGCAGTACTTC.

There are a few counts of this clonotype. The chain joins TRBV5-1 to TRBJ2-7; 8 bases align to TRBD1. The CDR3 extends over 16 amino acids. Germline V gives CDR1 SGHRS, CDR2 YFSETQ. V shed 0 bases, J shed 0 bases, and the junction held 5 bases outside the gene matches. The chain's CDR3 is CASSLAPGQVSYEQYF. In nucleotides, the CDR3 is TGCGCCAGCAGCTTGGCGCCGGGACAGGTCTCCTACGAGCAGTACTTC. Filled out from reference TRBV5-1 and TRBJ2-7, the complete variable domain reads KAGVTQTPRYLIKTRGQQVTLSCSPISGHRSVSWYQQTPGQGLQFLFEYFSETQRNKGNFPGRFSGRQFSNSRSEMNVSTLELGDSALYLCASSLAPGQVSYEQYFGPGTRLTVT.

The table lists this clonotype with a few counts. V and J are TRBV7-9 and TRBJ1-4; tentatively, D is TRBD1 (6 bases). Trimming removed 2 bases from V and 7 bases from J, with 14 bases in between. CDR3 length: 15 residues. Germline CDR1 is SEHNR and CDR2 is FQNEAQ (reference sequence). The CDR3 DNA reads TGTGCCAGCAGCTTAATAACAGGGAAGGCTGAAAAACTGTTTTTT. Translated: CASSLITGKAEKLFF.

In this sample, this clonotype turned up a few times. CDR3 sequence: CASSMDRRGVEQYF. DNA of the CDR3: TGTGCCAGCAGCATGGACAGGCGCGGGGTCGAGCAGTACTTC. The chain employs TRBV7-8 and TRBJ2-7; tentatively, D is TRBD1 (7 bases). V was pared by 5 bases and J by 6 bases, with 17 bases between. From germline, CDR1 is SGHVS and CDR2 FQNEAQ. CDR3 length: 14 amino acids.

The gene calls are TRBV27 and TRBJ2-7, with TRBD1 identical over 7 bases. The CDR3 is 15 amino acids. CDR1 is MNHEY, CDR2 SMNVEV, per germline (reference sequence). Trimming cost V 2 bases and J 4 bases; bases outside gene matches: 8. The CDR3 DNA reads TGTGCCAGCAGTTTAATGGGACAGTCAACATACGAGCAGTACTTC. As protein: CASSLMGQSTYEQYF.

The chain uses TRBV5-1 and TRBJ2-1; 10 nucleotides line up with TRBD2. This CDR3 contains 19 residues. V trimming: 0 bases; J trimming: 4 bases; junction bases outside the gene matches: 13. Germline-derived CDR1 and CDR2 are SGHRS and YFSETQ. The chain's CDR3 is CASSLVKSSTSGIYNEQFF. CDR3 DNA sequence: TGCGCCAGCAGCTTGGTGAAGTCCTCCACTAGCGGGATTTACAATGAGCAGTTCTTC.

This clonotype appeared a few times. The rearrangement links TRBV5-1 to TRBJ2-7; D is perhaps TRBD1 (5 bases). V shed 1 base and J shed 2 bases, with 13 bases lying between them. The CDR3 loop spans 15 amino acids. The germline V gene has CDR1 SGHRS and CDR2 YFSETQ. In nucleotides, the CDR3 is TGCGCCAGCAGCTTGACGCAGGGTCCTACCTACGAGCAGTACTTC. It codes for CASSLTQGPTYEQYF.

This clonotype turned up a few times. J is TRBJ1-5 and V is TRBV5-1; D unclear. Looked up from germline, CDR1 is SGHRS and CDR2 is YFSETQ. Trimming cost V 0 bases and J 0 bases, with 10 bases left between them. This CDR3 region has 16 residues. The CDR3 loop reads CASSLGQDGSNQPQHF. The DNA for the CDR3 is TGCGCCAGCAGCTTGGGGCAGGATGGTAGCAATCAGCCCCAGCATTTT.

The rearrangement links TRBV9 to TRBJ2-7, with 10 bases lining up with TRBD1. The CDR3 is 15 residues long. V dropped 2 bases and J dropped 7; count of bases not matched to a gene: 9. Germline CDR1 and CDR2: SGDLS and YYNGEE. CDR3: CASSVEDRGVREQYF. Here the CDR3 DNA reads TGTGCCAGCAGCGTTGAGGACAGGGGGGTTAGGGAGCAGTACTTC.

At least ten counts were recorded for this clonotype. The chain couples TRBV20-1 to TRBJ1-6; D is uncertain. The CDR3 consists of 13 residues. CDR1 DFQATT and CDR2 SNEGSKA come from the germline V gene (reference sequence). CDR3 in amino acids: CSREGFAVSPLHF. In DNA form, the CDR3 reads TGCAGCCGGGAAGGTTTTGCGGTGTCACCCCTCCACTTT.

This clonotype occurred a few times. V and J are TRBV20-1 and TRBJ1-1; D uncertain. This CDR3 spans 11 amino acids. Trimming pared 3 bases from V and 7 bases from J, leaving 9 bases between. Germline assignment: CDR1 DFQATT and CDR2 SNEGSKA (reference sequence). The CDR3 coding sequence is TGCAGTGCTAGTAACGGGGTTGAAGCTTTCTTT. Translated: CSASNGVEAFF.

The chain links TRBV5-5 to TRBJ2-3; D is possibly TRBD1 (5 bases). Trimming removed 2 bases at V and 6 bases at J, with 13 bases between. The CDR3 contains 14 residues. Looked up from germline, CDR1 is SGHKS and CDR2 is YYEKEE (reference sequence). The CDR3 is CASSFKGVPDTQYF. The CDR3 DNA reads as TGTGCCAGCAGCTTCAAAGGGGTACCGGATACGCAGTATTTT.

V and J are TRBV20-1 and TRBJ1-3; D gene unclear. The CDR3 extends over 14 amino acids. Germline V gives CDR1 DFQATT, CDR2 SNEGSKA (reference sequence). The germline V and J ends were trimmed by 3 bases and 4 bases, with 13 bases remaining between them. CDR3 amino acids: CSASRVEEGNTIYF. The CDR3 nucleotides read TGCAGTGCTAGTAGGGTGGAGGAGGGAAACACCATATATTTT.

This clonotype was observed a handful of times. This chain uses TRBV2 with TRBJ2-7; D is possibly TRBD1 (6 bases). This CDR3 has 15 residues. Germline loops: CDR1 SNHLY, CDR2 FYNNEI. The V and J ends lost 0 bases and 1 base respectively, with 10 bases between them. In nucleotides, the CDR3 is TGTGCCAGCAGTGAAGCGCCAGGGGCGTCCTACGAGCAGTACTTC. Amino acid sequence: CASSEAPGASYEQYF.

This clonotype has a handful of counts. The CDR3 loop is CASSWQGNMNTEAFF. The CDR3, as DNA: TGTGCCAGCAGCTGGCAGGGGAACATGAACACTGAAGCTTTCTTT. The chain joins TRBV7-9 to TRBJ1-1, with D possibly TRBD1 on 6 matching bases. V shed 4 bases and J shed 0 bases, with 12 bases lying between them. Germline V lookup: CDR1 SEHNR, CDR2 FQNEAQ (reference sequence). CDR3 length equals 15 residues.